This T cell receptor (beta chain) was sequenced for a study of CD8 T cells in ankylosing spondylitis. Study-wide results and caveats: Clones linked to disease were reported to show significant enrichment in matched ankylosing spondylitis synovial fluid. Disease-linked clones were found to be CD8+ and relatively rare in peripheral blood. A TCR beta motif of under 10 highly homologous variants seemed to mark ankylosing spondylitis blood.

This clonotype was recorded at least ten times. Antigen: not known. As the method for making TCR beta libraries, quantitative 5'-RACE with molecular barcodes was used. TCRdb itself ran the 5' RACE reads through MiXCR, one entry per CDR3 protein. Here the sample spans around 75,000 distinct CDR3 sequences, less than 6% being singletons. Trimming left V 1 base short and J 8 bases short, with 11 bases between. From germline, CDR1 is GTSNPN and CDR2 SVGIG (reference sequence). The CDR3 sequence is 12 residues long. The sample comprised blood, either unsorted or a sorted T cell fraction (not recorded which). This clonotype was obtained from a male donor with ankylosing spondylitis or in good health (not recorded which). The V and J genes are TRBV30 and TRBJ1-1; maybe TRBD1 (5 bases). The CDR3 DNA reads TGTGCCTGGAGTGGCGACAGAGGGGAAGCTTTCTTT. This codes for CAWSGDRGEAFF. Full variable domain (remainder filled in from reference TRBV30 and TRBJ1-1): SQTIHQWPATLVQPVGSPLSLECTVEGTSNPNLYWYRQAAGRGLQLLFYSVGIGQISSEVPQNLSASRPQDRQFILSSKKLLLSDSGFYLCAWSGDRGEAFFGQGTRLTVV.